The T cell receptor beta chain under discussion was sequenced for a study of T cells in localized non-small cell lung cancer. Note on this clone: Its target is unknown.

The CDR3 is 16 amino acids. From germline, CDR1 is MNHGY and CDR2 SAAAGT. The junction had 5 bases not matched to a gene; V was cut back by 2 bases and J by 0 bases. The study's findings and limits: A median of roughly 50 of the top 100 tumor clones appeared in adjacent lung, which was paired and uninvolved.

Sequencing was performed with immunoSEQ multiplex PCR; in TCRdb, only in-frame clones are kept and a portion is missing. The table records more than 1,000 clones, roughly 30% of them present only once. The material was normal lung tissue next to the tumor, obtained before any cancer treatment. This chain uses TRBV6-8 with TRBJ2-7; 9 bases map to TRBD1. The TCR comes from a man aged 40 to 69 with stage I squamous cell lung carcinoma. CDR3 coding DNA: TGTGCCAGCAGTTACAGGACAGGGGAAAGCTCCTACGAGCAGTACTTC. Its protein is CASSYRTGESSYEQYF.